Below, 30 T cell receptor beta chains from the same sample are listed, as sequenced in a study of shared clonotypes between healthy human individuals. TCRdb keeps only in-frame clones here, not all; method: immunoSEQ multiplex PCR. This sample has about 1 million clones; about 75% occur once, and the top ten carry around 1.4%. Sequencing was carried out using memory CD4+ T cells sorted from blood. Subset given: CD45RA-negative fraction. The source is a man between 18 and 29 years old in good health.

The V call is TRBV2, the J call TRBJ2-5; D perhaps matches TRBD2 (5 bases). V was pared by 1 base and J by 4 bases, with 13 bases between. The CDR3 has 15 residues. CDR1 and CDR2 from the germline V gene are SNHLY and FYNNEI. The CDR3 nucleotides are TGTGCCAGCAGTGAAGTGTCGGGGATAGCAGAGACCCAGTACTTC. It translates to CASSEVSGIAETQYF.

About this clone itself: A much larger clonotype is one base distant, so this may be a read error. Other DNA sequences from this sample encode an identical CDR3 as well. The chain recombines TRBV11-2 with TRBJ1-3; TRBD1 is a possible D gene (5 bases). The V gene lost 0 bases and the J gene lost 0 bases, with 6 bases spanning the gap. This CDR3 has 15 amino acids. Per germline, CDR1 SGHAT and CDR2 FQNNGV. As DNA, the CDR3 is TGTGCCAGCAGCTTAGACAGGGTCTCTGGAAACACCATATATTTT. Protein product: CASSLDRVSGNTIYF.

This chain links TRBV6-1 with TRBJ2-1, with 9 bases matching TRBD1. Germline V gene data show CDR1 as MNHNS and CDR2 as SASEGT. The trim removed 8 bases at V and 5 bases at J, leaving 7 bases unmatched. The CDR3 length is 14 residues. The CDR3 is CASDSGQGHNEQFF. In DNA, the CDR3 is TGTGCCAGCGATTCGGGACAGGGCCACAATGAGCAGTTCTTC.

The V and J genes are TRBV5-4 and TRBJ2-3; TRBD2 is a possible D gene (5 bases). V lost 4 bases and J lost 2, with 11 bases in between. Germline V CDR1 and CDR2: SGHNT, YYREEE (reference sequence). The CDR3 covers 14 residues. CDR3 DNA sequence: TGTGCCAGCAGCAAAGGCGACTACACAGATACGCAGTATTTT. Translating gives CASSKGDYTDTQYF.

In its sample, this clone was seen once. CDR3 DNA sequence: TGTGCCAGCAGTGACAGCGGGATCTCGACGCAGTATTTT. Its translation is CASSDSGISTQYF. The chain uses TRBV6-1 and TRBJ2-3; 7 bases align to TRBD2. The V segment lost 3 bases and the J segment 9 bases; nucleotides outside the gene matches: 6. Per germline, CDR1 MNHNS and CDR2 SASEGT. This CDR3 has 13 residues.

This clone was detected a few times. The chain links TRBV5-6 to TRBJ1-4; no reliable D call. Per the germline V gene, CDR1 is SGHDT and CDR2 is YYEEEE. Deletions cut 5 bases from V and 1 base from J, with 9 bases between. The CDR3 is 14 residues long. The CDR3 loop reads CASSLLGTNEKLFF. Here the CDR3 DNA reads TGTGCCAGCAGTCTCCTGGGAACTAATGAAAAACTGTTTTTT.

This chain joins TRBV15 and TRBJ2-5; D remains unclear. V shed 2 bases and J shed 3 bases, with 4 bases lying between them. The CDR3 consists of 12 residues. Germline V gene lookup returns CDR1 LNHNV and CDR2 YYDKDF (reference sequence). The CDR3 protein is CATSRHKETQYF. The CDR3 region has the DNA TGTGCCACCAGCAGACACAAAGAGACCCAGTACTTC.

The chain recombines TRBV29-1 with TRBJ1-2, with 9 nucleotides matching TRBD1. This CDR3 has 13 residues. In germline, CDR1 is SQVTM, CDR2 ANQGSEA. V shed 7 bases, J shed 5 bases, and the junction held 8 bases outside the gene matches. The CDR3 DNA is TGCAGCGCGACCGCCGGGACAGGGTATGGCTACACCTTC. This translates into CSATAGTGYGYTF.

This clone was picked up a small number of times. The J gene is TRBJ2-5, the V gene TRBV7-2; D is unclear. The CDR3 totals 13 residues. The V gene lost 1 base and the J gene lost 5 bases, with 8 bases spanning the gap. Germline CDR1 SGHTA, CDR2 FQGNSA. The CDR3 loop is CASSLGALETQYF. The CDR3 DNA is TGTGCCAGCAGCTTAGGAGCGTTGGAGACCCAGTACTTC.

The rearrangement joins TRBV20-1 to TRBJ2-4; D is undetermined. V was pared by 3 bases and J by 7 bases, with 7 bases between. This CDR3 is 11 amino acids long. Germline assignment: CDR1 DFQATT and CDR2 SNEGSKA (reference sequence). The CDR3 here is CSASISNIQYF. In DNA, the CDR3 is TGCAGTGCTAGTATCTCGAACATTCAGTACTTC.

V is TRBV11-2 and J is TRBJ1-4; a possible D gene is TRBD1 (6 bases). The CDR3 spans 14 residues. V was pared by 5 bases and J by 9 bases, with 16 bases between. Germline-derived CDR1 and CDR2 are SGHAT and FQNNGV. The CDR3 bases are TGTGCCAGCAGCCCCCCGGGACAATCGCAAAAACTGTTTTTT. Protein product: CASSPPGQSQKLFF.

This clone showed up just once. CDR3 protein: CASSWTGGANTEAFF. For the CDR3, the DNA is TGCGCCAGCAGCTGGACAGGGGGGGCGAACACTGAAGCTTTCTTT. The chain is built from TRBV5-1 and TRBJ1-1; 10 bases are shared with TRBD1. The CDR3 is made up of 15 amino acids. CDR1 is SGHRS, CDR2 YFSETQ, per germline. The junction had 3 bases not matched to a gene; V was cut back by 3 bases and J by 1 base.

The V call is TRBV9, the J call TRBJ2-1; TRBD2 agrees at 13 bases. With V trimmed by 0 bases and J by 9 bases, 3 bases remained unmatched. CDR1 is SGDLS and CDR2 is YYNGEE in the germline V gene. This CDR3 comprises 15 residues. The CDR3 spells CASSVAGTSGAEQFF. Here the CDR3 DNA reads TGTGCCAGCAGCGTAGCCGGGACTAGCGGGGCTGAGCAGTTCTTC.

The rearrangement links TRBV28 to TRBJ2-3, with no clear D. The CDR3 sequence is 13 residues long. The V end lost 2 bases, the J end lost 2 bases, and 5 bases lay between the germline ends. Looked up from germline, CDR1 is MDHEN and CDR2 is SYDVKM. In DNA form, the CDR3 reads TGTGCCAGCAGTTTAGGTTTCACAGATACGCAGTATTTT. Translated, it gives CASSLGFTDTQYF.

V gene TRBV13 combines with J gene TRBJ1-3; no clear D gene. The CDR3 spans 16 residues. Trimming left V 5 bases short and J 0 bases short, with 14 bases between. Germline CDR1 and CDR2: PRHDT and FYEKMQ (reference sequence). CDR3 nucleotides: TGTGCCAGCAGCCTCCGGGCATCTAGCTCTGGAAACACCATATATTTT. Protein sequence: CASSLRASSSGNTIYF.

CDR3 DNA sequence: TGCGCCAGCAGCTTGGTCGCATTCGGTATATTTACCGGGGAGCTGTTTTTT. Translated, it gives CASSLVAFGIFTGELFF. This chain links TRBV5-1 with TRBJ2-2; D is unclear. V shed 0 bases and J shed 5 bases, with 17 bases lying between them. Germline loops: CDR1 SGHRS, CDR2 YFSETQ. The CDR3 spans 17 residues.

This clone came up many times. V usage is TRBV19 and J usage is TRBJ1-4; D is unclear. Trimming pared 4 bases from V and 8 bases from J, leaving 17 bases between. Germline V gives CDR1 LNHDA, CDR2 SQIVND (reference sequence). This CDR3 is 15 amino acids long. CDR3 residues: CASSSWPQLSEKLFF. The CDR3 coding sequence is TGTGCCAGTAGTAGTTGGCCCCAACTTTCGGAAAAACTGTTTTTT.

The V gene is TRBV25-1, the J gene TRBJ2-5, with a tentative D call TRBD1 (5 bases). Trimming removed 1 base from V and 1 base from J, with 16 bases in between. The V gene's germline CDR1 is MGHDK and CDR2 SYGVNS. This CDR3 has 17 residues. CDR3 region: CASSEWDLGQGQETQYF. The CDR3 region has the DNA TGTGCCAGCAGTGAATGGGATTTGGGGCAGGGCCAAGAGACCCAGTACTTC.

This sequence joins TRBV18 and TRBJ1-5, with TRBD1 as a possible D gene (5 bases). The CDR3 is 14 residues long. V lost 3 bases, J lost 3 bases, and 9 bases lay in between. CDR1 KGHSH and CDR2 LQKENI come from the germline V gene. The CDR3 nucleotides read TGTGCCAGCTCACCGTCCGGGACCAATCAGCCCCAGCATTTT. Translated: CASSPSGTNQPQHF.

This rearrangement joins TRBV19 to TRBJ1-2; D remains ambiguous. Per germline, CDR1 LNHDA and CDR2 SQIVND (reference sequence). This CDR3 is 16 amino acids long. V lost 2 bases, J lost 4 bases, and 17 bases lay in between. In DNA form, the CDR3 reads TGTGCCAGTAGTATAAACCGAAAGACCGATACCTATGGCTACACCTTC. It encodes CASSINRKTDTYGYTF.

The chain employs TRBV10-3 and TRBJ1-2; D remains ambiguous. V was trimmed by 7 bases and J by 7 bases, leaving 4 bases between them. Germline V gene lookup returns CDR1 ENHRY and CDR2 SYGVKD. The CDR3 is 9 amino acids. The DNA for the CDR3 is TGTGCCATCATTTTTGGCTACACCTTC. This codes for CAIIFGYTF.

The V gene is TRBV6-1, the J gene TRBJ2-7; a weak D match, TRBD2 (6 bases). V lost 4 bases to trimming and J lost 0 bases, with 13 bases between them. This CDR3 comprises 15 residues. Germline loops: CDR1 MNHNS, CDR2 SASEGT. The CDR3 coding sequence is TGTGCCAGCAGTGGGGGACTTGGGAGCTCCTACGAGCAGTACTTC. Translating it yields CASSGGLGSSYEQYF.

V gene TRBV28 combines with J gene TRBJ1-2, with 8 bases that match TRBD1. The ends lost 5 bases at V and 2 bases at J; junction bases unmatched: 7. Germline V gene data show CDR1 as MDHEN and CDR2 as SYDVKM. This CDR3 spans 15 amino acids. CDR3 DNA sequence: TGTGCCAGCAGTGGAGCCTGGACAGGGAACTATGGCTACACCTTC. This codes for CASSGAWTGNYGYTF.

This chain joins TRBV7-2 and TRBJ2-7; 8 bases fit TRBD2. CDR3 length: 14 amino acids. The germline CDR1 and CDR2 sequences are SGHTA and FQGNSA. V lost 5 bases, J lost 7 bases, and 10 bases stayed unmatched. CDR3 residues: CASSGRAGAGEQYF. The CDR3 region has the DNA TGTGCCAGCAGCGGAAGAGCGGGAGCTGGAGAGCAGTACTTC.

The CDR3 nucleotides read TGTGCCAGCACCACCCCGGGACAGGGGGTTGAGCAGTACTTC. It is translated as CASTTPGQGVEQYF. The rearrangement uses TRBV5-6 and TRBJ2-7, with 11 positions matching TRBD1. This CDR3 region has 14 residues. With 6 bases clipped from V and 7 bases from J, the junction kept 9 bases outside the gene matches. Germline values: CDR1 SGHDT, CDR2 YYEEEE.

Comments on this clone: The sample holds other DNA sequences that translate to the same CDR3. The chain joins TRBV18 to TRBJ2-2, with D uncertain. Germline V lookup: CDR1 KGHSH, CDR2 LQKENI. V lost 3 bases and J 1 base, leaving 6 bases between the germline ends. The CDR3 totals 14 residues. The CDR3 bases are TGTGCCAGCTCACCCCGACAGAACACCGGGGAGCTGTTTTTT. Its protein product is CASSPRQNTGELFF.

This clone was detected only once. This chain uses TRBV5-4 with TRBJ1-4; D uncertain. Trimming removed 0 bases from V and 2 bases from J, with 2 bases in between. The CDR3 extends over 13 amino acids. Germline values: CDR1 SGHNT, CDR2 YYREEE (reference sequence). The CDR3 DNA reads TGTGCCAGCAGCTTGGACACTAATGAAAAACTGTTTTTT. Protein sequence: CASSLDTNEKLFF. Full variable domain (rest looked up from reference TRBV5-4 and TRBJ1-4): ETGVTQSPTHLIKTRGQQVTLRCSSQSGHNTVSWYQQALGQGPQFIFQYYREEENGRGNFPPRFSGLQFPNYSSELNVNALELDDSALYLCASSLDTNEKLFFGSGTQLSVL.

The rearrangement joins TRBV2 to TRBJ2-7; D is possibly TRBD2 (6 bases). Trimming pared 0 bases from V and 6 bases from J, leaving 12 bases between. Germline V CDR1 and CDR2: SNHLY, FYNNEI. CDR3 length equals 14 residues. DNA for the CDR3: TGTGCCAGCAGTGAAGCCGGAGGGGTCGGCGAGCAGTACTTC. Translating it yields CASSEAGGVGEQYF.

Worth noting for this clone: In the same sample, other DNA sequences code for this CDR3. This chain joins TRBV7-9 and TRBJ2-5; the D is unclear. V lost 5 bases, J lost 1 base, and 8 bases lay in between. Germline assignment: CDR1 SEHNR and CDR2 FQNEAQ (reference sequence). This CDR3 is 13 amino acids long. The CDR3 protein is CASSRDSQETQYF. The CDR3 DNA follows: TGTGCCAGCAGCCGAGACTCCCAAGAGACCCAGTACTTC.

The J gene is TRBJ2-3, the V gene TRBV4-2; 11 nucleotides agree with TRBD2. The V and J ends lost 1 base and 0 bases, in that order; junction bases with no gene match: 0. From germline, CDR1 is LGHNA and CDR2 YNFKEQ. The CDR3 has 16 residues. The CDR3 sequence: CASSQGTSGSTDTQYF. The CDR3 nucleotides read TGTGCCAGCAGCCAAGGGACTAGCGGGAGCACAGATACGCAGTATTTT.